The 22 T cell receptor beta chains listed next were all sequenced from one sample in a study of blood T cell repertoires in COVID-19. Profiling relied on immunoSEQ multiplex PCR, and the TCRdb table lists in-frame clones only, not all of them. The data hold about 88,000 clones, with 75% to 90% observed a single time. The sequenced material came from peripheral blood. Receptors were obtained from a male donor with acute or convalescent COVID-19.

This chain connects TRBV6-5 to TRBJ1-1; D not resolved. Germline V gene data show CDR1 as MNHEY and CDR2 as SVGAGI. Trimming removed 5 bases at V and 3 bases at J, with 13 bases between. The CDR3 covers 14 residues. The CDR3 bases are TGTGCCAGCAGTCTAATAGGAGCGGACACTGAAGCTTTCTTT. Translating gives CASSLIGADTEAFF.

Here the CDR3 reads CASSSGGVDTEAFF. The CDR3 bases are TGCGCCAGCAGCTCCGGAGGCGTGGACACTGAAGCTTTCTTT. The rearrangement links TRBV5-1 to TRBJ1-1, with D unresolved. This CDR3 contains 14 residues. The V end was cut by 3 bases, the J end by 3 bases, with 12 bases between. The germline CDR1 and CDR2 sequences are SGHRS and YFSETQ.

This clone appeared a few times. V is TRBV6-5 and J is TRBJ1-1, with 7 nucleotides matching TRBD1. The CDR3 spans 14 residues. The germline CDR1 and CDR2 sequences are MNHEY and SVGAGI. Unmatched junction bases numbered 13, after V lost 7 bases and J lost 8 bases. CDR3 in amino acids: CASTRTGASVEAFF. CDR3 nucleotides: TGTGCCAGCACCCGAACAGGGGCATCCGTCGAAGCTTTCTTT.

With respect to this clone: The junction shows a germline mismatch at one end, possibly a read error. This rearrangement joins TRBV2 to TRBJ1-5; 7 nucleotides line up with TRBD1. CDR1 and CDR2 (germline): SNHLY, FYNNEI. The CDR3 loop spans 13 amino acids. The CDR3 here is CASRGTENLPQHF. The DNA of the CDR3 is TGTGCCAGCCGAGGGACAGAAAATCTGCCCCAGCATTTT.

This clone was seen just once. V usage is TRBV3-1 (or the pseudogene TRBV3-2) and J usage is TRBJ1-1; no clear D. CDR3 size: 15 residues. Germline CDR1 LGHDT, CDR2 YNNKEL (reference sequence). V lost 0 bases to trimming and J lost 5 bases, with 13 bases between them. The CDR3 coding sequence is TGTGCCAGCAGCCAAGAAGGGTCCGGAGGGACTGAAGCTTTCTTT. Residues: CASSQEGSGGTEAFF.

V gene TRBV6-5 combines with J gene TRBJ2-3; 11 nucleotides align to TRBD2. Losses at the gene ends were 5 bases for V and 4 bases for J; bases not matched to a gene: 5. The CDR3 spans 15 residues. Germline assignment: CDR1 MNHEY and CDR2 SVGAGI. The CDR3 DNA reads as TGTGCCAGCAGTCCACTAGCGGGGGCCGCAGATACGCAGTATTTT. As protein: CASSPLAGAADTQYF.

The CDR3 loop reads CASAYREVNTEAFF. CDR3 coding DNA: TGTGCCAGTGCCTACCGTGAGGTGAACACTGAAGCTTTCTTT. This chain connects TRBV19 to TRBJ1-1, with no clear D. V shed 8 bases and J shed 0 bases, with 13 bases lying between them. Germline V CDR1 and CDR2: LNHDA, SQIVND (reference sequence). CDR3 size: 14 residues.

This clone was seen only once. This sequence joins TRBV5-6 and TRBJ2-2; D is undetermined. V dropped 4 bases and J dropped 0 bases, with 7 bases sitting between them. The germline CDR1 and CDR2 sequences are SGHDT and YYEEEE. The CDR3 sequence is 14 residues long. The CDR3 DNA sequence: TGTGCCAGCAGCCGAGACACGAACACCGGGGAGCTGTTTTTT. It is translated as CASSRDTNTGELFF.

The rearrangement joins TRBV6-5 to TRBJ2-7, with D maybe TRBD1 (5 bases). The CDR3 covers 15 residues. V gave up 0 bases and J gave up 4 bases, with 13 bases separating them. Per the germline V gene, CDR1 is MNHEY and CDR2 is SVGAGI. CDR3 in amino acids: CASSYSKGFGYEQYF. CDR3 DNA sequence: TGTGCCAGCAGTTACTCAAAGGGGTTTGGGTACGAGCAGTACTTC.

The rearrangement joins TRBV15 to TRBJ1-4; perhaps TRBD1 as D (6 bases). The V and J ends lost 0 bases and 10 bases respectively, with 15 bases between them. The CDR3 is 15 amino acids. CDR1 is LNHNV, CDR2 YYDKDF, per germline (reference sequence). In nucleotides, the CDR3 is TGTGCCACCAGCAGAGAAGCCAGGGGCGGGGGAAAACTGTTTTTT. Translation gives CATSREARGGGKLFF.

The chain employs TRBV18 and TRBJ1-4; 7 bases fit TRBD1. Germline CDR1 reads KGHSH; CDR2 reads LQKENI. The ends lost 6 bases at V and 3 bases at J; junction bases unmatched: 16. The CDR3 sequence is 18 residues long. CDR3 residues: CASSTKTGQSLSNEKLFF. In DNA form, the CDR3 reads TGTGCCAGCTCCACCAAGACGGGACAGAGCTTGTCTAATGAAAAACTGTTTTTT. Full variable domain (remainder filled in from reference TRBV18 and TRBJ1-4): NAGVMQNPRHLVRRRGQEARLRCSPMKGHSHVYWYRQLPEEGLKFMVYLQKENIIDESGMPKERFSAEFPKEGPSILRIQQVVRGDSAAYFCASSTKTGQSLSNEKLFFGSGTQLSVL.

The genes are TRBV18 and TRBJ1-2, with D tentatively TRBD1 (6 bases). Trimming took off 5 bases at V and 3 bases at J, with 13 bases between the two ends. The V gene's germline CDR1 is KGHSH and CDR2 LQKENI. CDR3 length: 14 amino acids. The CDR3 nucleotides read TGTGCCAGCTCATACAGGGAGGGGGACTATGGCTACACCTTC. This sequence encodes CASSYREGDYGYTF.

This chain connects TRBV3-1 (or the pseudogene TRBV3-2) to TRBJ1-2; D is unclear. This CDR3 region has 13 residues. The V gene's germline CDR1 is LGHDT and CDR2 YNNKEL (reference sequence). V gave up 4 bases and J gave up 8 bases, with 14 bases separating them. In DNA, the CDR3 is TGTGCCAGCAGCCCGCGGGTCCCATGGGGCTACACCTTC. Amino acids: CASSPRVPWGYTF.

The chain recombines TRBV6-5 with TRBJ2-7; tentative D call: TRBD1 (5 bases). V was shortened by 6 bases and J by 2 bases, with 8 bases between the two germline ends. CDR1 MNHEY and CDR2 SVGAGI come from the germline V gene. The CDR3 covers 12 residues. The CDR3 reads CASSPRAYEQYF. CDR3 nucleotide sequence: TGTGCCAGCAGCCCCAGGGCCTACGAGCAGTACTTC.

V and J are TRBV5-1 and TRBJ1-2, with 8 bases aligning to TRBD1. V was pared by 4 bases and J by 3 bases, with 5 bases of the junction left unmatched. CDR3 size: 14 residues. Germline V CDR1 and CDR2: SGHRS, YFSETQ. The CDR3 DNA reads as TGCGCCAGCAGCCCGGACAGGGAGGACTATGGCTACACCTTC. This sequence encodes CASSPDREDYGYTF.

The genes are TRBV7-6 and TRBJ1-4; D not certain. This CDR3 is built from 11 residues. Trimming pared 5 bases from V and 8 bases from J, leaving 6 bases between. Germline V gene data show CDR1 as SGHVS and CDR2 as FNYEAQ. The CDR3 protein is CASSRVEKLFF. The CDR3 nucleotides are TGTGCCAGCAGCCGGGTGGAAAAACTGTTTTTT.

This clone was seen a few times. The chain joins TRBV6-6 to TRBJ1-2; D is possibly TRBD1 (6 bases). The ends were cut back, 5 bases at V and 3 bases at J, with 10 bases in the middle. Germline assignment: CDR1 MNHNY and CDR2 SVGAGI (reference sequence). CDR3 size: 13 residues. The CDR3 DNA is TGTGCCAGCAGTCCCTGGACAGACTATGGCTACACCTTC. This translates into CASSPWTDYGYTF.

The DNA of the CDR3 is TGTGCCAGCACGCTACAGGGAATGATCACTGAAGCTTTCTTT. Translation: CASTLQGMITEAFF. The chain employs TRBV2 and TRBJ1-1; TRBD1 is a possible D gene (6 bases). V was cut by 7 bases and J by 4 bases, with 16 bases left in between. Germline V gene data show CDR1 as SNHLY and CDR2 as FYNNEI. This CDR3 is 14 amino acids long.

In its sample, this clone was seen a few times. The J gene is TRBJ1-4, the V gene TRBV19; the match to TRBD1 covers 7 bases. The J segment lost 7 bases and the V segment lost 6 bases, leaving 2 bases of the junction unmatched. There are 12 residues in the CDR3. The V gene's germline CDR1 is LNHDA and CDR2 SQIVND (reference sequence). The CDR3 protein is CASSGQAEKLFF. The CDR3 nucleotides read TGTGCCAGTAGCGGACAGGCTGAAAAACTGTTTTTT.

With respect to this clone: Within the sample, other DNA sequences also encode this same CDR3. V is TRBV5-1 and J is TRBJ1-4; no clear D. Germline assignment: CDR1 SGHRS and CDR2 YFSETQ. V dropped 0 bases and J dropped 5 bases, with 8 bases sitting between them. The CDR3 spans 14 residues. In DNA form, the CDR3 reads TGCGCCAGCAGCTTGGGCGCGGCGAATGAAAAACTGTTTTTT. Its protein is CASSLGAANEKLFF.

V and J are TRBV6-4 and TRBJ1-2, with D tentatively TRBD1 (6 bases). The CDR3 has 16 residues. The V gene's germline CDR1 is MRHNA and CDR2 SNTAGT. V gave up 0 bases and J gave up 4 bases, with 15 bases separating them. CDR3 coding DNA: TGTGCCAGCAGTGACTCCCTAATGGGGGGGCCCTATGGCTACACCTTC. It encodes CASSDSLMGGPYGYTF.

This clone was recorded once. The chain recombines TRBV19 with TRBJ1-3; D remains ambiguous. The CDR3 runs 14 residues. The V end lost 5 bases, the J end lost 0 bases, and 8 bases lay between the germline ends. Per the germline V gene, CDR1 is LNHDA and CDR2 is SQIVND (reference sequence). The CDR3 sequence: CASSPRSSGNTIYF. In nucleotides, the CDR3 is TGTGCCAGTAGTCCGCGGAGCTCTGGAAACACCATATATTTT.